The 31 T cell receptor beta chains listed next were all sequenced from one sample in a study of lymphopenia after photon versus proton radiotherapy. Sequenced by immunoSEQ multiplex PCR; TCRdb stores in-frame clones only, minus some. Among around 26,000 clones listed, roughly 80% were seen once. Sequencing used peripheral blood, obtained from a patient treated with proton-based radiotherapy. The receptors stem from a woman aged 70 to 79 with pancreatic cancer.

This clone showed up just once. The chain employs TRBV4-2 and TRBJ2-2; 9 nucleotides match TRBD2. V gave up 5 bases and J gave up 4 bases; unmatched junction bases: 14. Germline-derived CDR1 and CDR2 are LGHNA and YNFKEQ. This CDR3 comprises 18 residues. CDR3 coding DNA: TGTGCCAGCAGCACTCGCAGCCTGGGTAGCGGGAGCACCGGGGAGCTGTTTTTT. Amino acid sequence: CASSTRSLGSGSTGELFF.

The chain employs TRBV27 and TRBJ2-7, with 8 bases aligning to TRBD1. Trimming at V came to 0 bases and at J to 6 bases, leaving 4 bases not matched to a gene. Germline loops: CDR1 MNHEY, CDR2 SMNVEV (reference sequence). The CDR3 is made up of 14 amino acids. In DNA, the CDR3 is TGTGCCAGCAGTTTATCGGACAGGGTAGGCGAGCAGTACTTC. Translating it yields CASSLSDRVGEQYF.

This chain connects TRBV11-2 to TRBJ2-1, with D possibly matching TRBD2 (6 bases). CDR1 and CDR2 (germline): SGHAT, FQNNGV. CDR3 length equals 14 residues. V was pared by 6 bases and J by 6 bases, with 15 bases between. CDR3 sequence (DNA): TGTGCCAGCAGTAACGGACTATCGGGCAATGAGCAGTTCTTC. Encoded protein: CASSNGLSGNEQFF.

This chain links TRBV21-1 with TRBJ2-3; TRBD2, the D gene given by the table, was not confirmed from the DNA. TRBV21-1 is a documented pseudogene. The CDR3 extends over 19 amino acids. The CDR3 sequence: CASKNVPFSGLAVRDTQYF. The CDR3 coding sequence is TGTGCCAGCAAAAACGTGCCGTTTTCAGGGCTAGCGGTCCGAGATACGCAGTATTTT.

This clone was seen just once. This rearrangement joins TRBV30 to TRBJ1-1; TRBD1 might be the D (5 bases). V lost 3 bases, J lost 0 bases, and 14 bases lay in between. The CDR3 extends over 15 amino acids. Germline-derived CDR1 and CDR2 are GTSNPN and SVGIG (reference sequence). The CDR3 reads CAWRKGLTMNTEAFF. CDR3 sequence (DNA): TGTGCCTGGAGGAAGGGACTTACTATGAACACTGAAGCTTTCTTT.

The rearrangement links TRBV5-1 to TRBJ1-2, with 8 bases lining up with TRBD1. Unmatched junction bases numbered 11, after V lost 3 bases and J lost 4 bases. The CDR3 is 16 amino acids. The germline V gene has CDR1 SGHRS and CDR2 YFSETQ. The CDR3, as DNA: TGCGCCAGCAGCTCCGGACAGGGCCCGGGTTCCTATGGCTACACCTTC. The encoded protein is CASSSGQGPGSYGYTF.

The chain uses TRBV27 and TRBJ2-1, with TRBD2 matching 8 bases. Per germline, CDR1 MNHEY and CDR2 SMNVEV (reference sequence). V shed 8 bases, J shed 4 bases, and the junction held 7 bases outside the gene matches. The CDR3 runs 14 residues. Here the CDR3 DNA reads TGTGCCAGCGCGGGGGGAATGAGGTACAATGAGCAGTTCTTC. It translates to CASAGGMRYNEQFF.

This chain links TRBV7-2 with TRBJ1-2; the match to TRBD1 covers 9 bases. The CDR3 consists of 14 residues. The ends lost 1 base at V and 4 bases at J; junction bases unmatched: 1. Germline V gene lookup returns CDR1 SGHTA and CDR2 FQGNSA. The CDR3 DNA reads as TGTGCCAGCAGCTTAGTGGGACAGGGCTATGGCTACACCTTC. Protein product: CASSLVGQGYGYTF.

The chain joins TRBV27 to TRBJ1-2; D may be TRBD1 (6 bases). Germline V gene sequence: CDR1 MNHEY, CDR2 SMNVEV (reference sequence). Trimming took off 5 bases at V and 0 bases at J, with 16 bases between the two ends. The CDR3 length is 16 residues. CDR3 bases: TGTGCCAGCAGTCCCCGCGGGACACTGGCTAACTATGGCTACACCTTC. Amino acid sequence: CASSPRGTLANYGYTF.

Only one count was recorded for this clone. The V gene is TRBV19, the J gene TRBJ2-6; 7 bases agree with TRBD1. The CDR3 extends over 17 amino acids. Unmatched junction bases numbered 10, after V lost 7 bases and J lost 1 base. Germline CDR1 LNHDA, CDR2 SQIVND (reference sequence). CDR3 in amino acids: CASTDRALLSGANVLTF. CDR3 nucleotides: TGTGCCAGTACCGACAGGGCCTTATTATCTGGGGCCAACGTCCTGACTTTC.

This chain joins TRBV19 and TRBJ1-2; 8 bases fit TRBD1. Trimming at V came to 5 bases and at J to 4 bases, leaving 9 bases not matched to a gene. This CDR3 is built from 15 residues. In germline, CDR1 is LNHDA, CDR2 SQIVND (reference sequence). The CDR3 region is CASSLNSGTGYGYTF. The DNA for the CDR3 is TGTGCCAGTAGTCTCAATAGCGGGACAGGCTATGGCTACACCTTC.

CDR3 residues: CASSSEQGVHSPLHF. The CDR3 coding sequence is TGTGCCAGCAGCTCCGAACAGGGTGTGCATTCACCCCTCCACTTT. V gene TRBV28 combines with J gene TRBJ1-6, with D maybe TRBD1 (6 bases). The CDR3 runs to 15 residues. Germline assignment: CDR1 MDHEN and CDR2 SYDVKM. The V and J ends lost 6 bases and 8 bases respectively, with 17 bases between them.

This chain uses TRBV15 with TRBJ1-5; a possible D gene is TRBD1 (5 bases). Germline V gene sequence: CDR1 LNHNV, CDR2 YYDKDF (reference sequence). CDR3 length: 18 amino acids. The V end was cut by 0 bases, the J end by 4 bases, with 19 bases between. This CDR3 is CATSRDQMAGQPNQPQHF. DNA for the CDR3: TGTGCCACCAGCAGAGATCAAATGGCAGGACAACCTAATCAGCCCCAGCATTTT.

The genes are TRBV11-3 and TRBJ1-1, with unresolved D. Germline CDR1 reads SGHNT; CDR2 reads YENEEA. This CDR3 spans 13 amino acids. Trimming cost V 3 bases and J 3 bases, with 8 bases left between them. Here the CDR3 reads CASSLGLDTEAFF. The CDR3 coding sequence is TGTGCCAGCAGCTTGGGCTTGGACACTGAAGCTTTCTTT. The variable domain in full, with the rest retrieved from reference TRBV11-3 and TRBJ1-1, is EAGVVQSPRYKIIEKKQPVAFWCNPISGHNTLYWYLQNLGQGPELLIRYENEEAVDDSQLPKDRFSAERLKGVDSTLKIQPAELGDSAVYLCASSLGLDTEAFFGQGTRLTVV.

The rearrangement links TRBV15 to TRBJ2-1; possibly TRBD2 for D (6 bases). The CDR3 consists of 17 residues. Germline V CDR1 and CDR2: LNHNV, YYDKDF (reference sequence). Trimming pared 1 base from V and 0 bases from J, leaving 13 bases between. Here the CDR3 reads CATSRARRGYSYNEQFF. In DNA form, the CDR3 reads TGTGCCACCAGCAGAGCTCGCCGGGGGTACTCCTACAATGAGCAGTTCTTC. The full variable domain, with the rest looked up from reference TRBV15 and TRBJ2-1, is DAMVIQNPRYQVTQFGKPVTLSCSQTLNHNVMYWYQQKSSQAPKLLFHYYDKDFNNEADTPDNFQSRRPNTSFCFLDIRSPGLGDTAMYLCATSRARRGYSYNEQFFGPGTRLTVL.

The chain couples TRBV10-2 to TRBJ2-3; tentatively, D is TRBD2 (6 bases). V dropped 7 bases and J dropped 0 bases, with 11 bases sitting between them. This CDR3 region has 14 residues. The V gene's germline CDR1 is WSHSY and CDR2 SAAADI. In nucleotides, the CDR3 is TGCGCCAGCAAAAGCGGGCCAAGCACAGATACGCAGTATTTT. It codes for CASKSGPSTDTQYF.

This clone was detected only once. CDR3 coding DNA: TGTGCCAGCAGCTTCCAGGCCGCTGGCCCCACTGAAGCTTTCTTT. This translates into CASSFQAAGPTEAFF. The chain uses TRBV5-5 and TRBJ1-1; D remains ambiguous. The CDR3 loop spans 15 amino acids. Germline V CDR1 and CDR2: SGHKS, YYEKEE (reference sequence). Trimming stripped 2 bases from V and 4 bases from J, with 15 bases between.

This clone was found once. J is TRBJ2-1 and V is TRBV5-8; D unclear. Germline loops: CDR1 SGHTS, CDR2 YDEGEE. The CDR3 has 12 amino acids. V lost 0 bases, J lost 9 bases, and 7 bases lay in between. CDR3 nucleotides: TGTGCCAGCAGCTTGGCCTGGGGTGAGCAGTTCTTC. Its translation is CASSLAWGEQFF.

The CDR3 nucleotides are TGTGCCAGCAGCTTTCTACAGCCGGGACAGCAAGAGACCCAGTACTTC. Translation: CASSFLQPGQQETQYF. The chain combines TRBV5-6 with TRBJ2-5; the match to TRBD1 covers 7 bases. The CDR3 sequence is 16 residues long. Germline CDR1 SGHDT, CDR2 YYEEEE. Trimming at V came to 2 bases and at J to 2 bases, leaving 9 bases not matched to a gene.

The chain uses TRBV2 and TRBJ2-2; D is perhaps TRBD1 (5 bases). Germline V CDR1 and CDR2: SNHLY, FYNNEI. The CDR3 spans 15 residues. V lost 6 bases and J 7 bases, leaving 18 bases between the germline ends. Here the CDR3 reads CASSYTQGNGGELFF. The CDR3, as DNA: TGTGCCAGCAGCTATACGCAGGGAAATGGCGGGGAGCTGTTTTTT.

Points on this clone: The sample contains more than one DNA sequence encoding this CDR3. The chain employs TRBV29-1 and TRBJ1-2, with unresolved D. The CDR3 consists of 13 residues. Germline V gene lookup returns CDR1 SQVTM and CDR2 ANQGSEA. The germline V and J ends were trimmed by 3 bases and 2 bases, with 10 bases remaining between them. CDR3 in DNA: TGCAGCGTTGATGGGGAAGGGAACTATGGCTACACCTTC. Protein: CSVDGEGNYGYTF.

This chain joins TRBV28 and TRBJ1-2; 7 positions agree with TRBD1. With 8 bases clipped from V and 7 bases from J, the junction kept 4 bases outside the gene matches. The CDR3 consists of 11 residues. The germline V gene has CDR1 MDHEN and CDR2 SYDVKM. The CDR3: CASRTGAGYTF. The CDR3 nucleotides read TGTGCCAGCCGTACAGGGGCTGGCTACACCTTC.

The chain recombines TRBV6-6 with TRBJ2-7; 7 nucleotides line up with TRBD1. Trimming removed 2 bases from V and 2 bases from J; junction bases left unmatched: 9. This CDR3 contains 16 residues. The V gene's germline CDR1 is MNHNY and CDR2 SVGAGI (reference sequence). CDR3 amino acids: CASSYKARGPTYEQYF. CDR3 coding DNA: TGTGCCAGCAGTTACAAGGCGAGGGGGCCTACCTACGAGCAGTACTTC.

The chain joins TRBV7-2 to TRBJ2-3; perhaps TRBD1 as D (5 bases). V dropped 5 bases and J dropped 0 bases, with 12 bases sitting between them. CDR3 length: 15 residues. CDR1 and CDR2 (germline): SGHTA, FQGNSA. The CDR3 region has the DNA TGTGCCAGCAGCCACAGGACGCTTAGCACAGATACGCAGTATTTT. Translated: CASSHRTLSTDTQYF. Full variable domain (missing parts from reference TRBV7-2 and TRBJ2-3): GAGVSQSPSNKVTEKGKDVELRCDPISGHTALYWYRQSLGQGLEFLIYFQGNSAPDKSGLPSDRFSAERTGGSVSTLTIQRTQQEDSAVYLCASSHRTLSTDTQYFGPGTRLTVL.

This rearrangement joins TRBV28 to TRBJ1-1, with D unclear. Trimming removed 0 bases from V and 4 bases from J, with 9 bases in between. The germline gives CDR1 MDHEN, CDR2 SYDVKM. The CDR3 runs to 14 residues. Here the CDR3 DNA reads TGTGCCAGCAGTTTATGGGGCGGTCGCACTGAAGCTTTCTTT. Amino acids: CASSLWGGRTEAFF.

This clone was seen only a few times. This sequence joins TRBV6-5 and TRBJ1-4, with 8 bases lining up with TRBD1. With V trimmed by 5 bases and J by 7 bases, 9 bases remained unmatched. CDR1 is MNHEY, CDR2 SVGAGI, per germline. The CDR3 runs 15 residues. The CDR3 DNA reads TGTGCCAGCAGTACGACAGGGGTGATGACTGAAAAACTGTTTTTT. Encoded protein: CASSTTGVMTEKLFF.

The chain has TRBV2 and TRBJ2-1; 9 bases are shared with TRBD2. The CDR3 is 16 residues long. The germline gives CDR1 SNHLY, CDR2 FYNNEI. The V segment lost 4 bases and the J segment 6 bases; nucleotides outside the gene matches: 10. The CDR3 bases are TGTGCCAGCAGTGCGTGGACTAGCGCCCCAGGCAATGAGCAGTTCTTC. This codes for CASSAWTSAPGNEQFF.

On this clone itself: This CDR3 is also generated by other DNA sequences in the sample. CDR3 DNA sequence: TGTGCCAGCAGCTTAGGGGCAACAGGTGGCTACACCTTC. Translated: CASSLGATGGYTF. The chain employs TRBV7-2 and TRBJ1-2; possibly TRBD1 for D (5 bases). V lost 1 base, J lost 7 bases, and 10 bases lay in between. The CDR3 consists of 13 residues. CDR1 SGHTA and CDR2 FQGNSA come from the germline V gene.

This chain links TRBV4-1 with TRBJ1-3; the D gene is possibly TRBD1 (5 bases). The CDR3 loop spans 18 amino acids. V was trimmed by 4 bases and J by 4 bases, leaving 23 bases between them. The germline gives CDR1 MGHRA, CDR2 YSYEKL. The CDR3 DNA reads as TGCGCCAGCAGCCGTGATGCTGACCCGGGACTTCGGGGAAACACCATATATTTT. Translated: CASSRDADPGLRGNTIYF.

This chain uses TRBV4-3 with TRBJ2-1; possibly TRBD2 for D (5 bases). This CDR3 contains 16 residues. V gave up 5 bases and J gave up 4 bases, with 18 bases separating them. From germline, CDR1 is LGHNA and CDR2 YSLEER. CDR3: CASSLFADYPYNEQFF. CDR3 sequence (DNA): TGCGCCAGCAGCTTATTCGCCGACTACCCATACAATGAGCAGTTCTTC.

The rearrangement links TRBV27 to TRBJ2-3, with a tentative D call TRBD2 (6 bases). Trimming pared 3 bases from V and 4 bases from J, leaving 14 bases between. There are 15 residues in the CDR3. CDR1 is MNHEY and CDR2 is SMNVEV in the germline V gene (reference sequence). The CDR3 reads CASSFGGVNPDTQYF. The CDR3 region has the DNA TGTGCCAGCAGTTTCGGGGGAGTAAATCCAGATACGCAGTATTTT.